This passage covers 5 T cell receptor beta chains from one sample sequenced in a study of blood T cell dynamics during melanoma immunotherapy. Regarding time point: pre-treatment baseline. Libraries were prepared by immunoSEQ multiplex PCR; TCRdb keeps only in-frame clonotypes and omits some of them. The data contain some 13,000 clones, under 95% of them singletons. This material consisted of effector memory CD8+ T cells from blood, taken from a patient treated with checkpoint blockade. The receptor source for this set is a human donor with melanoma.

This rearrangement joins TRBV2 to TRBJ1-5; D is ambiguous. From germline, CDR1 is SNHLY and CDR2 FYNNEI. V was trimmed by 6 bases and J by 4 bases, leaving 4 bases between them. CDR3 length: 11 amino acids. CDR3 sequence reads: CASRINQPQHF. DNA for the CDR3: TGTGCCAGCAGGATTAATCAGCCCCAGCATTTT.

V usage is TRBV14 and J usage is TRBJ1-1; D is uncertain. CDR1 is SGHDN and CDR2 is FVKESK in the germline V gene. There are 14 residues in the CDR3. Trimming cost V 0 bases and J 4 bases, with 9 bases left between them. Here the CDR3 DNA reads TGTGCCAGCAGCCAAGATTCGCGCGGCACTGAAGCTTTCTTT. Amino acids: CASSQDSRGTEAFF.

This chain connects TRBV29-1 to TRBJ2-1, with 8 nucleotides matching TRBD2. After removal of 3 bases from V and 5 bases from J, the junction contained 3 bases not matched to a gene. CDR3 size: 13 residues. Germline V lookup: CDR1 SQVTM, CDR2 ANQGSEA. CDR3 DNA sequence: TGCAGCGTTGACAAACTAGCGGACAATGAGCAGTTCTTC. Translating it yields CSVDKLADNEQFF.

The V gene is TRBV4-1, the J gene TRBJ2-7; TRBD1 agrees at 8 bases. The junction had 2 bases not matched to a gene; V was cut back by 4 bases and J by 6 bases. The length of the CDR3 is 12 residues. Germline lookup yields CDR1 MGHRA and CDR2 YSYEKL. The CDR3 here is CASSPTGVEQYF. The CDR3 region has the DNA TGCGCCAGCAGCCCGACAGGGGTCGAGCAGTACTTC.

The CDR3 here is CASSGTHGAFF. Written as DNA, the CDR3 is TGTGCCAGCAGTGGCACACACGGAGCTTTCTTT. The chain combines TRBV6-4 with TRBJ1-1; D is uncertain. This CDR3 spans 11 amino acids. Per germline, CDR1 MRHNA and CDR2 SNTAGT. Trimming shortened V by 4 bases and J by 10 bases, and 10 bases separated the two germline ends.